This note documents a single TCR beta chain sequence. Its target is not known. Random hexamers were used to reverse transcribe the RNA input (0.5 to 1 ug). TCRdb reprocessed the immunoSEQ multiplex PCR reads with MiXCR, giving one entry per CDR3 protein. The table shows hundreds of thousands of distinct CDR3 sequences, with 90% to 95% occurring only once. CDR1 and CDR2 from the germline V gene are LGHDT and YNNKEL (reference sequence). The CDR3 consists of 17 residues. Trimming at V came to 2 bases and at J to 5 bases, leaving 9 bases not matched to a gene. Sequencing targeted TCR beta in blood CD8+ and CD4+ T cells. This sample stems from a study of CD8 T cells in Susac syndrome. Notes on the study in general: It was acknowledged in the study that its TCR sequencing and HLA analysis involved a relatively small number of individuals.

This chain connects TRBV3-1 to TRBJ1-4; 9 bases are shared with TRBD1. This TCR came from a human donor with multiple sclerosis. The sequenced material came from CD4+ T cells from PBMCs. CDR3 loop: CASSQKTRDRVNEKLFF. Written as DNA, the CDR3 is TGTGCCAGCAGCCAAAAGACCCGGGACAGGGTAAATGAAAAACTGTTTTTT.